Sequencing of this T cell receptor (beta chain) was carried out in a study of cytomegalovirus exposure and HLA in healthy donors. Study results and limitations: Cytomegalovirus-associated status was assigned to around 160 TCR beta chains. Despite most TCR sequences being rare, some public TCRs occurred in many donors. On later analysis, the bulk of CMV-associated TCR beta chains appeared to be HLA-restricted.

On this clone itself: The antigen is unknown.

Germline assignment: CDR1 SGHVS and CDR2 FQNEAQ. V lost 5 bases to trimming and J lost 2 bases; unmatched junction nucleotides: 12. The CDR3 has 18 amino acids. Both 60 Vbeta primers and 13 Jbeta primers went into the PCR. Sequenced by immunoSEQ multiplex PCR; TCRdb stores in-frame clones only, minus some. The table has about 68,000 clones, roughly four fifths seen once. The sequence derives from a human donor in good health. V and J are TRBV7-8 and TRBJ2-6; 7 nucleotides align to TRBD2. Sequencing was done on a sample of PBMCs. For the CDR3, the DNA is TGTGCCAGCAGCCCGACGGGGGGTTCAGTTACTGGGGCCAACGTCCTGACTTTC. It specifies CASSPTGGSVTGANVLTF.